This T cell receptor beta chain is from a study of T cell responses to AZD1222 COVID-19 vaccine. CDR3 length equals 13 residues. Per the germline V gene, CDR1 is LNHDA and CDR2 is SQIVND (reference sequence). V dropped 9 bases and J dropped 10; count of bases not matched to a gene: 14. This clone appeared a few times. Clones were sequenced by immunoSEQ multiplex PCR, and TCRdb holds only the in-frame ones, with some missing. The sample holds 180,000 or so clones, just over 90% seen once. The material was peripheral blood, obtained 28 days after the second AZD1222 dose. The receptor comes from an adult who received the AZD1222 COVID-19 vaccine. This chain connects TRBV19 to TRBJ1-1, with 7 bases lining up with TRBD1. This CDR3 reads CASRTGPGQGAFF. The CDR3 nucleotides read TGTGCCAGCAGGACAGGCCCGGGTCAGGGAGCTTTCTTT.